What follows are 21 T cell receptor beta chains derived from one specimen sequenced in a study of T cell responses to AZD1222 COVID-19 vaccine. Using immunoSEQ multiplex PCR, the repertoire was profiled, and TCRdb retains in-frame clones only, with some absent. The sample contains roughly 120,000 clones, roughly nine tenths of which appear only once. The sample in question was peripheral blood, obtained on day 0 of AZD1222 vaccination. The receptors derive from an adult in good health.

This chain connects TRBV28 to TRBJ1-4; possibly TRBD1 for D (5 bases). The germline gives CDR1 MDHEN, CDR2 SYDVKM. This CDR3 spans 14 amino acids. V lost 6 bases to trimming and J lost 8 bases, with 16 bases between them. The CDR3 spells CASREGYLWEKLFF. CDR3 DNA: TGTGCCAGCAGGGAGGGGTACTTGTGGGAAAAACTGTTTTTT. Complete variable domain (other parts from reference TRBV28 and TRBJ1-4): DVKVTQSSRYLVKRTGEKVFLECVQDMDHENMFWYRQDPGLGLRLIYFSYDVKMKEKGDIPEGYSVSREKKERFSLILESASTNQTSMYLCASREGYLWEKLFFGSGTQLSVL.

The genes are TRBV28 and TRBJ1-2, with a possible D match to TRBD1 (5 bases). The length of the CDR3 is 14 residues. Germline CDR1 and CDR2: MDHEN and SYDVKM. The V end was cut by 2 bases, the J end by 4 bases, with 11 bases between. CDR3 region: CASSLGGFVYGYTF. CDR3 DNA: TGTGCCAGCAGTTTAGGGGGTTTTGTCTATGGCTACACCTTC.

Details on this clone: Other DNA sequences within the sample encode an identical CDR3. The chain employs TRBV28 and TRBJ2-5; no reliable D call. This CDR3 spans 11 amino acids. Germline lookup yields CDR1 MDHEN and CDR2 SYDVKM. V shed 2 bases and J shed 4 bases, with 2 bases lying between them. The CDR3 DNA sequence: TGTGCCAGCAGTTTACTAGAGACCCAGTACTTC. Protein: CASSLLETQYF.

The V gene is TRBV7-3, the J gene TRBJ2-5, with D perhaps TRBD2 (6 bases). This CDR3 is built from 16 residues. V gave up 0 bases and J gave up 5 bases, with 16 bases separating them. Germline V gene sequence: CDR1 SGHTA, CDR2 FQGTGA. The CDR3 here is CASSLTGRRAAETQYF. CDR3 sequence (DNA): TGTGCCAGCAGCTTAACGGGGCGGAGGGCCGCCGAGACCCAGTACTTC.

The chain carries TRBV11-3 and TRBJ1-1; D is unclear. The CDR3 loop spans 14 amino acids. Trimming removed 5 bases from V and 1 base from J, with 11 bases in between. Germline loops: CDR1 SGHNT, CDR2 YENEEA. As DNA, the CDR3 is TGTGCCAGCAGCCCCGGACGGTGGAACACTGAAGCTTTCTTT. This encodes CASSPGRWNTEAFF.

The chain has TRBV24-1 and TRBJ1-5, with TRBD1 identical over 9 bases. This CDR3 comprises 14 residues. The germline CDR1 and CDR2 sequences are KGHDR and SFDVKD. The V and J ends lost 3 bases and 7 bases, in that order; junction bases with no gene match: 3. Here the CDR3 reads CATSDDTGGQPQHF. CDR3 bases: TGTGCCACCAGTGATGATACAGGGGGCCAGCCCCAGCATTTT.

This chain connects TRBV27 to TRBJ2-1, with 13 nucleotides matching TRBD2. Germline CDR1 MNHEY, CDR2 SMNVEV (reference sequence). The CDR3 loop spans 17 amino acids. V lost 5 bases and J lost 4; bases outside the gene matches: 8. The CDR3 DNA reads TGTGCCAGCAGTACTCCGGGACTAGCGGGGCATTACAATGAGCAGTTCTTC. Protein: CASSTPGLAGHYNEQFF.

The V and J genes are TRBV19 and TRBJ1-6; TRBD1 agrees at 9 bases. The germline V gene encodes CDR1 LNHDA and CDR2 SQIVND (reference sequence). CDR3 length: 15 amino acids. Trimming took 6 bases from V and 8 from J; bases not matched to a gene: 8. The CDR3 region is CASRFLGTGYSPLHF. CDR3 coding DNA: TGTGCCAGTAGATTTCTCGGGACAGGGTATTCACCCCTCCACTTT. Based on the CDR3 plus reference TRBV19 and TRBJ1-6, the full variable domain is DGGITQSPKYLFRKEGQNVTLSCEQNLNHDAMYWYRQDPGQGLRLIYYSQIVNDFQKGDIAEGYSVSREKKESFPLTVTSAQKNPTAFYLCASRFLGTGYSPLHFGNGTRLTVT.

This rearrangement joins TRBV19 to TRBJ1-3; 9 bases agree with TRBD1. With 0 bases clipped from V and 1 base from J, the junction kept 4 bases outside the gene matches. The CDR3 length is 17 residues. Germline V CDR1 and CDR2: LNHDA, SQIVND (reference sequence). CDR3 in DNA: TGTGCCAGTAGTATAGATCTTGGGACAGGGTCTGGAAACACCATATATTTT. Protein sequence: CASSIDLGTGSGNTIYF.

The chain recombines TRBV29-1 with TRBJ1-2; TRBD1 is a possible D gene (5 bases). Germline-derived CDR1 and CDR2 are SQVTM and ANQGSEA. The CDR3 is 13 residues long. V lost 7 bases to trimming and J lost 2 bases, with 14 bases between them. The CDR3 sequence is CSAIDRNNYGYTF. The CDR3 coding sequence is TGCAGCGCTATCGACAGAAACAACTATGGCTACACCTTC.

In its sample, this clone ranks as medium-sized. J is TRBJ1-6 and V is TRBV27; D is undetermined. The CDR3 extends over 16 amino acids. Germline loops: CDR1 MNHEY, CDR2 SMNVEV (reference sequence). V was clipped by 8 bases and J by 7 bases, with 21 bases between them. In DNA form, the CDR3 reads TGTGCCAGCCGCCCTAAGTACGGACTGCGGAATTCACCCCTCCACTTT. This translates into CASRPKYGLRNSPLHF.

Details on this clone: A junction end diverges from the germline sequence, so it may reflect a read error. The J gene is TRBJ1-1, the V gene TRBV5-1, with 11 bases matching TRBD1. The CDR3 has 15 amino acids. Germline V gene lookup returns CDR1 SGHRS and CDR2 YFSETQ. The DNA of the CDR3 is TGCGCCAGCACTCTGGGGACAGGGGGGAACCCTGAAGCTTTCTTT. This gives the protein CASTLGTGGNPEAFF.

The gene calls are TRBV7-9 and TRBJ1-1, with TRBD1 identical over 8 bases. The CDR3 spans 16 residues. The V gene end was trimmed by 3 bases and the J gene end by 1 base; junction bases not matched to a gene: 7. From germline, CDR1 is SEHNR and CDR2 FQNEAQ (reference sequence). This CDR3 is CASSFGDRRRNTEAFF. DNA of the CDR3: TGTGCCAGCAGCTTTGGGGACAGGCGGAGGAACACTGAAGCTTTCTTT.

This clone has more than one count but fewer than ten. The gene calls are TRBV20-1 and TRBJ2-1, with D unclear. The CDR3 runs 19 residues. Germline loops: CDR1 DFQATT, CDR2 SNEGSKA (reference sequence). V lost 3 bases to trimming and J lost 1 base, with 25 bases between them. CDR3 sequence: CSASYPGRSPPLSYNEQFF. In nucleotides, the CDR3 is TGCAGTGCTAGTTACCCCGGACGGAGTCCCCCTCTTTCCTACAATGAGCAGTTCTTC.

The rearrangement uses TRBV6-2 or TRBV6-3 and TRBJ1-5; the D is unclear. This CDR3 region has 15 residues. V gave up 5 bases and J gave up 2 bases, with 13 bases separating them. CDR1 MNHEY and CDR2 SVGEGT come from the germline V gene. CDR3 bases: TGTGCCAGCAGTCGGACCGCTATCGGCAATCAGCCCCAGCATTTT. It codes for CASSRTAIGNQPQHF.

CDR3 nucleotides: TGTGCCAGCAGTTACTCGGGACAGGGTTCCTACGAGCAGTACTTC. Its protein product is CASSYSGQGSYEQYF. This chain connects TRBV6-5 to TRBJ2-7; 9 bases align to TRBD1. V was clipped by 0 bases and J by 1 base; unmatched bases: 1. The CDR3 spans 15 residues. Germline loops: CDR1 MNHEY, CDR2 SVGAGI.

With regard to this clone: Other DNA sequences in this sample translate to the same CDR3. The chain joins TRBV12-3 or TRBV12-4 to TRBJ1-1; D ambiguous. The CDR3 length is 13 residues. V dropped 2 bases and J dropped 1 base, with 5 bases sitting between them. CDR3 loop: CASSLSRNTEAFF. The CDR3, as DNA: TGTGCCAGCAGTTTATCAAGGAACACTGAAGCTTTCTTT.

This sequence joins TRBV11-3 and TRBJ2-7; D is unclear. Germline values: CDR1 SGHNT, CDR2 YENEEA. The V end lost 2 bases, the J end lost 7 bases, and 24 bases lay between the germline ends. The CDR3 totals 17 residues. The CDR3 sequence is CASSLSAVDPDIDEQYF. CDR3 sequence (DNA): TGTGCCAGCAGCTTATCGGCCGTCGACCCCGATATCGATGAGCAGTACTTC.

This chain connects TRBV19 to TRBJ1-2; a possible D gene is TRBD1 (6 bases). Germline values: CDR1 LNHDA, CDR2 SQIVND (reference sequence). V was clipped by 3 bases and J by 6 bases, with 8 bases between them. CDR3 length: 12 amino acids. CDR3 nucleotides: TGTGCCAGTAGTATGGGGGGCGATGGCTACACCTTC. Translated, it gives CASSMGGDGYTF.

The gene calls are TRBV3-1 (or the pseudogene TRBV3-2) and TRBJ1-3, with D unclear. Germline CDR1 LGHDT, CDR2 YNNKEL (reference sequence). The CDR3 length is 14 residues. Trimming shortened V by 2 bases and J by 1 base, and 6 bases separated the two germline ends. This CDR3 reads CASSQSGSGNTIYF. CDR3 DNA: TGTGCCAGCAGCCAATCTGGTTCTGGAAACACCATATATTTT.

The J gene is TRBJ2-7, the V gene TRBV3-1 (or the pseudogene TRBV3-2); TRBD2 aligns across 7 bases. From germline, CDR1 is LGHDT and CDR2 YNNKEL (reference sequence). CDR3 length: 13 residues. Trimming removed 5 bases from V and 5 bases from J; junction bases left unmatched: 6. As DNA, the CDR3 is TGTGCCAGCAGCTCCTTGGGGGGGAACGAGCAGTACTTC. This translates into CASSSLGGNEQYF.